Shown below are 27 T cell receptor beta chains from a single sample sequenced in a study of shared clonotypes between healthy human individuals. Assay used: immunoSEQ multiplex PCR; TCRdb lists only in-frame clones, some missing. The sample has millions of clones, just over 90% seen once. Selected positively for CCR7 and CD45RO-negative, naive CD8 cells excluded terminally differentiated effector memory CD45RA+ cells. Sequencing used naive CD8+ T cells from PBMCs. The receptors derive from a man aged 18 to 29 in good health. Some clones in this sample may be carry-over from other donors' samples.

This sequence joins TRBV28 and TRBJ2-2, with 10 positions matching TRBD1. Germline values: CDR1 MDHEN, CDR2 SYDVKM. The CDR3 is 16 residues long. The junction had 5 bases not matched to a gene; V was cut back by 5 bases and J by 2 bases. CDR3 region: CASSSDRGRNTGELFF. The CDR3 coding sequence is TGTGCCAGCAGTAGCGACAGGGGGCGCAACACCGGGGAGCTGTTTTTT.

To note about this clone: The same CDR3 is also encoded by other DNA sequences in this sample. The CDR3 sequence: CASSVGASGTYEQYF. The DNA of the CDR3 is TGTGCCAGCAGCGTAGGGGCTAGCGGGACTTACGAGCAGTACTTC. V and J are TRBV9 and TRBJ2-7; 9 nucleotides line up with TRBD2. Germline assignment: CDR1 SGDLS and CDR2 YYNGEE. J was trimmed by 4 bases and V by 0 bases; bases with no gene match: 5. The CDR3 is made up of 15 amino acids. The whole variable domain, remainder taken from reference TRBV9 and TRBJ2-7, is DSGVTQTPKHLITATGQRVTLRCSPRSGDLSVYWYQQSLDQGLQFLIQYYNGEERAKGNILERFSAQQFPDLHSELNLSSLELGDSALYFCASSVGASGTYEQYFGPGTRLTVT.

The chain combines TRBV13 with TRBJ2-7; 9 bases map to TRBD2. After removal of 5 bases from V and 0 bases from J, the junction contained 17 bases not matched to a gene. Germline V gives CDR1 PRHDT, CDR2 FYEKMQ (reference sequence). This CDR3 has 19 amino acids. CDR3 protein: CASSQREWLAGKSSYEQYF. CDR3 DNA: TGTGCCAGCAGCCAACGGGAATGGCTAGCGGGGAAGAGCTCCTACGAGCAGTACTTC.

The rearrangement joins TRBV15 to TRBJ2-1, with TRBD1 matching 8 bases. V gave up 1 base and J gave up 1 base; unmatched junction bases: 3. Germline CDR1 and CDR2: LNHNV and YYDKDF (reference sequence). The CDR3 is 16 residues long. The DNA for the CDR3 is TGTGCCACCAGCAGAGGGACAGGGCGGTCCTACAATGAGCAGTTCTTC. Its protein product is CATSRGTGRSYNEQFF.

The chain carries TRBV10-2 and TRBJ2-1; 10 positions agree with TRBD2. Germline CDR1 WSHSY, CDR2 SAAADI. CDR3 length equals 16 residues. Trimming removed 6 bases from V and 6 bases from J; junction bases left unmatched: 11. The CDR3, as DNA: TGCGCCAGCAGCATATTTCTAGCGGGAGTTGGCAATGAGCAGTTCTTC. Translating gives CASSIFLAGVGNEQFF.

This sequence joins TRBV7-6 and TRBJ2-2, with 8 nucleotides matching TRBD1. Looked up from germline, CDR1 is SGHVS and CDR2 is FNYEAQ. Trimming took 8 bases from V and 7 from J; bases not matched to a gene: 12. This CDR3 comprises 15 residues. CDR3 in DNA: TGTGCCAGCCACTCAGGGGGCGTCCTTGGCGGGGAGCTGTTTTTT. The encoded protein is CASHSGGVLGGELFF.

The V and J genes are TRBV19 and TRBJ1-5, with a weak D call TRBD1 (5 bases). V was trimmed by 2 bases and J by 6 bases, leaving 17 bases between them. The length of the CDR3 is 16 residues. Per germline, CDR1 LNHDA and CDR2 SQIVND (reference sequence). In DNA form, the CDR3 reads TGTGCCAGTAGTATAATCTGGGACTACGGTCTTCAGCCCCAGCATTTT. Protein: CASSIIWDYGLQPQHF.

This chain connects TRBV5-1 to TRBJ1-1; 7 bases match TRBD1. The CDR3 contains 16 residues. V shed 4 bases, J shed 5 bases, and the junction held 14 bases outside the gene matches. The germline V gene encodes CDR1 SGHRS and CDR2 YFSETQ. CDR3 bases: TGCGCCAGCAGCCACCGGGACAGCCCTGAACAAACTGAAGCTTTCTTT. Its translation is CASSHRDSPEQTEAFF.

This sequence joins TRBV5-1 and TRBJ2-5, with TRBD2 matching over 8 bases. The CDR3 has 16 residues. In germline, CDR1 is SGHRS, CDR2 YFSETQ. Germline trimming cut 3 bases from V and 1 base from J; bases unmatched to any gene: 8. The CDR3 DNA reads TGCGCCAGCAGCTCGGGGAGCGGGAGTATCCAAGAGACCCAGTACTTC. Translation gives CASSSGSGSIQETQYF. The entire variable domain, with the rest obtained from reference TRBV5-1 and TRBJ2-5, is as follows: KAGVTQTPRYLIKTRGQQVTLSCSPISGHRSVSWYQQTPGQGLQFLFEYFSETQRNKGNFPGRFSGRQFSNSRSEMNVSTLELGDSALYLCASSSGSGSIQETQYFGPGTRLLVL.

The V and J genes are TRBV14 and TRBJ1-1; no definite D call. Trimming stripped 3 bases from V and 10 bases from J, with 18 bases between. The CDR3 is 14 residues long. The germline gives CDR1 SGHDN, CDR2 FVKESK. The CDR3 DNA is TGTGCCAGCAGCCACGGCGGGGAGGGTTGGCGAGCTTTCTTT. Amino acids: CASSHGGEGWRAFF.

The chain employs TRBV12-5 and TRBJ2-3, with D perhaps matching TRBD1 (6 bases). This CDR3 has 15 residues. Germline-derived CDR1 and CDR2 are LGHNT and FRNRAP. Trimming stripped 3 bases from V and 1 base from J, with 11 bases between. In nucleotides, the CDR3 is TGTGCTAGTGGTTTACAGGGAATAGGCACAGATACGCAGTATTTT. This sequence encodes CASGLQGIGTDTQYF.

The gene calls are TRBV30 and TRBJ2-1; unclear D gene. Germline lookup yields CDR1 GTSNPN and CDR2 SVGIG (reference sequence). Trimming cost V 6 bases and J 0 bases, with 9 bases left between them. The CDR3 has 13 amino acids. In nucleotides, the CDR3 is TGTGCCTGCCGGCCTAGCTCCTACAATGAGCAGTTCTTC. Protein: CACRPSSYNEQFF. The variable domain in full, completed from reference TRBV30 and TRBJ2-1, reads SQTIHQWPATLVQPVGSPLSLECTVEGTSNPNLYWYRQAAGRGLQLLFYSVGIGQISSEVPQNLSASRPQDRQFILSSKKLLLSDSGFYLCACRPSSYNEQFFGPGTRLTVL.

J is TRBJ2-7 and V is TRBV28; D unclear. Trimming cost V 8 bases and J 0 bases, with 11 bases left between them. Germline-derived CDR1 and CDR2 are MDHEN and SYDVKM. This CDR3 is 13 amino acids long. CDR3 in amino acids: CASSSSSSYEQYF. CDR3 nucleotide sequence: TGTGCCAGCTCATCCTCGAGCTCCTACGAGCAGTACTTC. Looking up the rest from reference TRBV28 and TRBJ2-7 gives the full variable domain: DVKVTQSSRYLVKRTGEKVFLECVQDMDHENMFWYRQDPGLGLRLIYFSYDVKMKEKGDIPEGYSVSREKKERFSLILESASTNQTSMYLCASSSSSSYEQYFGPGTRLTVT.

V is TRBV2 and J is TRBJ2-1; 7 positions agree with TRBD2. CDR1 and CDR2 from the germline V gene are SNHLY and FYNNEI. Trimming cost V 4 bases and J 7 bases; bases outside gene matches: 10. This CDR3 is 15 amino acids long. This CDR3 reads CASSAQAGTGNEQFF. In nucleotides, the CDR3 is TGTGCCAGCAGTGCTCAAGCGGGGACCGGTAATGAGCAGTTCTTC.

The genes are TRBV5-1 and TRBJ2-2; TRBD1 is a possible D gene (5 bases). In germline, CDR1 is SGHRS, CDR2 YFSETQ. The CDR3 extends over 16 amino acids. The V gene lost 8 bases and the J gene lost 7 bases, with 24 bases spanning the gap. The CDR3 protein is CARVLVWGRWVGELFF. The CDR3 nucleotides are TGCGCCAGGGTATTGGTATGGGGCCGGTGGGTCGGGGAGCTGTTTTTT.

In its sample, this clone was seen once. The rearrangement joins TRBV6-6 to TRBJ1-1; D is ambiguous. Germline V gene lookup returns CDR1 MNHNY and CDR2 SVGAGI (reference sequence). The CDR3 length is 14 residues. V gave up 5 bases and J gave up 2 bases, with 12 bases separating them. This CDR3 reads CASSLDGLNTEAFF. The CDR3 DNA follows: TGTGCCAGCAGTCTGGACGGACTTAACACTGAAGCTTTCTTT.

The chain has TRBV5-1 and TRBJ2-7, with D perhaps given as TRBD1 or TRBD2 (5 bases each). This CDR3 has 16 residues. V lost 3 bases, J lost 3 bases, and 19 bases lay in between. Germline CDR1 is SGHRS and CDR2 is YFSETQ. CDR3 nucleotides: TGCGCCAGCAGCTCCCCCGGGCTGGGGGTTCACTACGAGCAGTACTTC. Its protein product is CASSSPGLGVHYEQYF. Combining the CDR3 with reference TRBV5-1 and TRBJ2-7 gives the whole variable domain KAGVTQTPRYLIKTRGQQVTLSCSPISGHRSVSWYQQTPGQGLQFLFEYFSETQRNKGNFPGRFSGRQFSNSRSEMNVSTLELGDSALYLCASSSPGLGVHYEQYFGPGTRLTVT.

CDR3 residues: CASSPIVANEQFF. As DNA, the CDR3 is TGTGCCAGCAGTCCAATAGTCGCGAATGAGCAGTTCTTC. This chain links TRBV2 with TRBJ2-1; D is unclear. Germline CDR1 is SNHLY and CDR2 is FYNNEI. V shed 5 bases and J shed 7 bases, with 12 bases lying between them. The CDR3 is made up of 13 amino acids.

V and J are TRBV27 and TRBJ2-7; TRBD1 aligns across 9 bases. The V gene's germline CDR1 is MNHEY and CDR2 SMNVEV (reference sequence). The J segment lost 1 base and the V segment lost 8 bases, leaving 12 bases of the junction unmatched. CDR3 length: 16 residues. The CDR3 DNA reads TGTGCCAGCTGGGAGGGACAGGGAGGGGTATCCTACGAGCAGTACTTC. It specifies CASWEGQGGVSYEQYF.

The chain has TRBV4-1 and TRBJ2-2; D is undetermined. CDR3 length: 15 residues. Trimming took off 2 bases at V and 6 bases at J, with 13 bases between the two ends. Per germline, CDR1 MGHRA and CDR2 YSYEKL. CDR3 in DNA: TGCGCCAGCAGCCAACTCCACCTCGGGTCCGGGGAGCTGTTTTTT. Its translation: CASSQLHLGSGELFF.

The V and J genes are TRBV4-1 and TRBJ2-7; TRBD1 matches 8 bases. Germline trimming cut 2 bases from V and 3 bases from J; bases unmatched to any gene: 6. Germline CDR1 MGHRA, CDR2 YSYEKL. The CDR3 covers 15 residues. The CDR3 is CASSQTTGVNYEQYF. The CDR3 DNA sequence: TGCGCCAGCAGCCAAACGACAGGGGTGAACTACGAGCAGTACTTC.

V usage is TRBV7-6 and J usage is TRBJ2-5; TRBD1 might be the D (5 bases). V was clipped by 5 bases and J by 1 base, with 14 bases between them. CDR1 is SGHVS, CDR2 FNYEAQ, per germline. The CDR3 is 15 amino acids. The CDR3 DNA reads TGTGCCAGCAGCCAGGGCTTCCAGGTCCAAGAGACCCAGTACTTC. Amino acid sequence: CASSQGFQVQETQYF.

The chain recombines TRBV7-9 with TRBJ2-5; TRBD1 matches at 8 bases. The CDR3 loop spans 14 amino acids. Germline CDR1 and CDR2: SEHNR and FQNEAQ (reference sequence). Losses at the gene ends were 5 bases for V and 1 base for J; bases not matched to a gene: 3. The CDR3 sequence: CASSTGTGQETQYF. CDR3 coding DNA: TGTGCCAGCAGCACGGGGACAGGCCAAGAGACCCAGTACTTC.

The V call is TRBV28, the J call TRBJ1-4; D may be TRBD1 (5 bases). V dropped 5 bases and J dropped 6 bases, with 13 bases sitting between them. CDR1 MDHEN and CDR2 SYDVKM come from the germline V gene. The CDR3 sequence is 14 residues long. The CDR3, as DNA: TGTGCCAGCAGTCAAAGTCCGGGGGATGAAAAACTGTTTTTT. This sequence encodes CASSQSPGDEKLFF. The variable domain in full, with the rest retrieved from reference TRBV28 and TRBJ1-4, is DVKVTQSSRYLVKRTGEKVFLECVQDMDHENMFWYRQDPGLGLRLIYFSYDVKMKEKGDIPEGYSVSREKKERFSLILESASTNQTSMYLCASSQSPGDEKLFFGSGTQLSVL.

Concerning this clone itself: Other DNA sequences of this sample code for an identical CDR3. The genes are TRBV9 and TRBJ1-1; perhaps TRBD1 as D (5 bases). V was pared by 0 bases and J by 2 bases, with 11 bases between. Germline loops: CDR1 SGDLS, CDR2 YYNGEE. The CDR3 spans 15 residues. CDR3 nucleotides: TGTGCCAGCAGCGTAGTTGGGGGGTCCAACACTGAAGCTTTCTTT. Residues: CASSVVGGSNTEAFF.

This clone appeared a single time. The rearrangement joins TRBV28 to TRBJ2-7; no clear D. V was clipped by 6 bases and J by 3 bases, with 15 bases between them. The CDR3 contains 14 residues. The germline V gene encodes CDR1 MDHEN and CDR2 SYDVKM. The CDR3 sequence is CASSLLKKDYEQYF. CDR3 sequence (DNA): TGTGCCAGCAGCCTACTTAAAAAAGACTACGAGCAGTACTTC.

The count of this clone is one. The chain recombines TRBV19 with TRBJ2-7, with TRBD2 matching 11 bases. V lost 8 bases to trimming and J lost 4 bases; unmatched junction nucleotides: 7. Germline loops: CDR1 LNHDA, CDR2 SQIVND (reference sequence). The CDR3 is made up of 14 amino acids. CDR3: CASAIAGGPYEQYF. The CDR3, as DNA: TGTGCCAGTGCAATAGCGGGAGGGCCGTACGAGCAGTACTTC.